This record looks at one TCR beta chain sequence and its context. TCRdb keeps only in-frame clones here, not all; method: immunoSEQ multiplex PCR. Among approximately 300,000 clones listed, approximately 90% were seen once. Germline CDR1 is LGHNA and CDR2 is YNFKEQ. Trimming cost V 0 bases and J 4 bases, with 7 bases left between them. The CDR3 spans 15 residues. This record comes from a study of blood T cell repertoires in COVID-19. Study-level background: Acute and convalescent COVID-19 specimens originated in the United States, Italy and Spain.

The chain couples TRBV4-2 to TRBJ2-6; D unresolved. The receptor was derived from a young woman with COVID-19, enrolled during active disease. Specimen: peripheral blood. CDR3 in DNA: TGTGCCAGCAGCCAAGATCCACGGGGGGCCAACGTCCTGACTTTC. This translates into CASSQDPRGANVLTF.